These 26 T cell receptor beta chains originate from one sample sequenced in a study of blood T cell repertoires in COVID-19. TCRdb's table, derived via immunoSEQ multiplex PCR, lists solely in-frame clones and lacks some. The data contain some 200,000 clones, 80% to 90% of them seen just once; the ten biggest clones take up approximately 4.8%. What was sequenced was peripheral blood. The receptors here all came from a man aged 45 to 65 with acute or convalescent COVID-19.

The V gene is TRBV25-1, the J gene TRBJ1-5; 8 bases align to TRBD1. V shed 4 bases, J shed 4 bases, and the junction held 3 bases outside the gene matches. Per the germline V gene, CDR1 is MGHDK and CDR2 is SYGVNS. This CDR3 is 14 amino acids long. CDR3 residues: CASSAGGGNQPQHF. DNA for the CDR3: TGTGCCAGCAGTGCAGGGGGCGGTAATCAGCCCCAGCATTTT.

The rearrangement joins TRBV12-3 or TRBV12-4 to TRBJ1-1, with TRBD1 as a possible D gene (5 bases). There are 12 residues in the CDR3. V lost 4 bases to trimming and J lost 6 bases, with 9 bases between them. Written as DNA, the CDR3 is TGTGCCAGCAGTTCAGGGTTACCTGAAGCTTTCTTT. It specifies CASSSGLPEAFF.

This chain uses TRBV9 with TRBJ2-2; 7 bases align to TRBD1. Trimming cost V 8 bases and J 4 bases; bases outside gene matches: 26. This CDR3 region has 20 residues. The V gene's germline CDR1 is SGDLS and CDR2 YYNGEE. CDR3 DNA sequence: TGTGCCAGGAACCACTCACCCCTCGTTTGTCCCCGGGACAGCACCGGGGAGCTGTTTTTT. This sequence encodes CARNHSPLVCPRDSTGELFF.

The rearrangement joins TRBV29-1 to TRBJ2-3; 9 bases are shared with TRBD2. Germline-derived CDR1 and CDR2 are SQVTM and ANQGSEA. J gave up 0 bases and V 5 bases, and 9 bases lay outside the gene matches. This CDR3 region has 16 residues. The chain's CDR3 is CSVRGSGGVSTDTQYF. The DNA of the CDR3 is TGCAGCGTTAGGGGTAGCGGGGGAGTGAGCACAGATACGCAGTATTTT.

This chain connects TRBV28 to TRBJ1-5; D is unclear. The ends were cut back, 2 bases at V and 0 bases at J, with 5 bases in the middle. The V gene's germline CDR1 is MDHEN and CDR2 SYDVKM. The CDR3 is 14 amino acids. CDR3 residues: CASSLISSNQPQHF. The DNA of the CDR3 is TGTGCCAGCAGTTTAATCTCTAGCAATCAGCCCCAGCATTTT. Full variable domain (remainder filled in from reference TRBV28 and TRBJ1-5): DVKVTQSSRYLVKRTGEKVFLECVQDMDHENMFWYRQDPGLGLRLIYFSYDVKMKEKGDIPEGYSVSREKKERFSLILESASTNQTSMYLCASSLISSNQPQHFGDGTRLSIL.

This chain uses TRBV18 with TRBJ2-3; the match to TRBD2 covers 7 bases. From germline, CDR1 is KGHSH and CDR2 LQKENI. The CDR3 has 14 residues. After removal of 9 bases from V and 6 bases from J, the junction contained 12 bases not matched to a gene. The chain's CDR3 is CASTSAGLVDTQYF. The CDR3 nucleotides read TGTGCCAGTACTAGCGCCGGTTTGGTGGATACGCAGTATTTT.

The rearrangement links TRBV12-3 or TRBV12-4 to TRBJ1-1, with D uncertain. The CDR3 has 13 amino acids. The ends were cut back, 1 base at V and 4 bases at J, with 7 bases in the middle. The CDR3 region is CASSLGPLTEAFF. The CDR3 DNA is TGTGCCAGCAGTTTAGGTCCCCTCACTGAAGCTTTCTTT.

The chain recombines TRBV4-1 with TRBJ1-2; a possible D gene is TRBD1 (6 bases). The CDR3 is made up of 12 amino acids. Per the germline V gene, CDR1 is MGHRA and CDR2 is YSYEKL. Trimming pared 0 bases from V and 8 bases from J, leaving 7 bases between. CDR3 region: CASSQETGGYTF. In DNA form, the CDR3 reads TGCGCCAGCAGCCAAGAGACAGGAGGCTACACCTTC.

Here the CDR3 reads CASSLNQGRTEAFF. Written as DNA, the CDR3 is TGTGCCAGCAGCTTAAACCAGGGAAGGACTGAAGCTTTCTTT. The chain recombines TRBV11-2 with TRBJ1-1; D perhaps matches TRBD1 (5 bases). Germline CDR1 reads SGHAT; CDR2 reads FQNNGV. V gave up 2 bases and J gave up 5 bases, with 12 bases separating them. There are 14 residues in the CDR3. The entire variable domain, with the rest obtained from reference TRBV11-2 and TRBJ1-1, is as follows: EAGVAQSPRYKIIEKRQSVAFWCNPISGHATLYWYQQILGQGPKLLIQFQNNGVVDDSQLPKDRFSAERLKGVDSTLKIQPAKLEDSAVYLCASSLNQGRTEAFFGQGTRLTVV.

This chain uses TRBV6-5 with TRBJ1-2; D is unclear. In germline, CDR1 is MNHEY, CDR2 SVGAGI. The CDR3 length is 14 residues. Trimming took off 7 bases at V and 3 bases at J, with 15 bases between the two ends. The CDR3 DNA follows: TGTGCCAGCACCCCAGGACTCCGTGACTATGGCTACACCTTC. Protein: CASTPGLRDYGYTF.

V gene TRBV6-1 combines with J gene TRBJ2-5; 7 bases are shared with TRBD2. Losses at the gene ends were 1 base for V and 1 base for J; bases not matched to a gene: 9. Germline CDR1 is MNHNS and CDR2 is SASEGT. The CDR3 covers 17 residues. For the CDR3, the DNA is TGTGCCAGCAGTGAAGGGTTTAAGACGGGGGGCCAAGAGACCCAGTACTTC. Translating gives CASSEGFKTGGQETQYF.

In the case of this clone: Mismatch with germline at one junction end may stem from a read error. The gene calls are TRBV6-2 or TRBV6-3 and TRBJ2-7, with D possibly matching TRBD2 (7 bases). The germline V gene has CDR1 MNHEY and CDR2 SVGEGT. The CDR3 spans 12 residues. The CDR3 here is CASRYFAGAADF. CDR3 coding DNA: TGTGCCAGCAGGTACTTCGCGGGGGCGGCGGACTTC.

The chain links TRBV14 to TRBJ2-5; maybe TRBD2 (6 bases). The CDR3 sequence is 16 residues long. Trimming cost V 1 base and J 1 base, with 13 bases left between them. The germline gives CDR1 SGHDN, CDR2 FVKESK. The CDR3 DNA reads TGTGCCAGCAGCCAAGTTCCGACGGGGGTCCAAGAGACCCAGTACTTC. It yields the protein CASSQVPTGVQETQYF. The complete variable domain, with remaining parts taken from reference TRBV14 and TRBJ2-5, reads EAGVTQFPSHSVIEKGQTVTLRCDPISGHDNLYWYRRVMGKEIKFLLHFVKESKQDESGMPNNRFLAERTGGTYSTLKVQPAELEDSGVYFCASSQVPTGVQETQYFGPGTRLLVL.

This clone was picked up one time. This rearrangement joins TRBV11-2 to TRBJ1-1; TRBD1 is a possible D gene (6 bases). V lost 6 bases, J lost 2 bases, and 16 bases lay in between. In germline, CDR1 is SGHAT, CDR2 FQNNGV. The CDR3 consists of 15 residues. CDR3 DNA: TGTGCCAGCAGGGGACGGGCGGGGGCAAACACTGAAGCTTTCTTT. Amino acids: CASRGRAGANTEAFF.

The chain recombines TRBV18 with TRBJ1-6; D might be TRBD1 (6 bases). Trimming took off 3 bases at V and 10 bases at J, with 13 bases between the two ends. The CDR3 is 14 amino acids. Per the germline V gene, CDR1 is KGHSH and CDR2 is LQKENI. CDR3 amino acids: CASSPWEGESPLHF. CDR3 nucleotide sequence: TGTGCCAGCTCACCCTGGGAGGGGGAGTCACCCCTCCACTTT.

The chain links TRBV19 to TRBJ1-6, with D unresolved. The CDR3 extends over 13 amino acids. Germline V gene sequence: CDR1 LNHDA, CDR2 SQIVND (reference sequence). CDR3 nucleotide sequence: TGTGCAAGTGGGGAGACATATAATTCACCCCTCCACTTT. Encoded protein: CASGETYNSPLHF.

The chain uses TRBV7-3 and TRBJ1-6; 8 bases map to TRBD1. J was trimmed by 6 bases and V by 2 bases; bases with no gene match: 3. The CDR3 is made up of 15 amino acids. Germline CDR1 SGHTA, CDR2 FQGTGA. The DNA of the CDR3 is TGTGCCAGCAGCTTACAGGGGGCGGGTAATTCACCCCTCCACTTT. This translates into CASSLQGAGNSPLHF.

This clone came up once. The chain has TRBV5-1 and TRBJ2-7; 11 bases map to TRBD1. CDR1 SGHRS and CDR2 YFSETQ come from the germline V gene. Trimming at V came to 5 bases and at J to 1 base, leaving 5 bases not matched to a gene. The CDR3 runs 15 residues. CDR3 region: CASSLRDRGSYEQYF. In nucleotides, the CDR3 is TGCGCCAGCAGTCTCCGGGACAGGGGGTCCTACGAGCAGTACTTC. Looking up the rest from reference TRBV5-1 and TRBJ2-7 gives the full variable domain: KAGVTQTPRYLIKTRGQQVTLSCSPISGHRSVSWYQQTPGQGLQFLFEYFSETQRNKGNFPGRFSGRQFSNSRSEMNVSTLELGDSALYLCASSLRDRGSYEQYFGPGTRLTVT.

V gene TRBV27 combines with J gene TRBJ2-3; D unresolved. The CDR3 spans 12 residues. Germline V gives CDR1 MNHEY, CDR2 SMNVEV (reference sequence). Trimming took off 3 bases at V and 4 bases at J, with 5 bases between the two ends. The CDR3 region has the DNA TGTGCCAGCAGTTTCGAGCCAGATACGCAGTATTTT. This gives the protein CASSFEPDTQYF.

The gene calls are TRBV5-1 and TRBJ1-1; 10 bases match TRBD1. CDR3 length: 16 amino acids. V was pared by 0 bases and J by 4 bases, with 6 bases of the junction left unmatched. CDR1 and CDR2 from the germline V gene are SGHRS and YFSETQ. Here the CDR3 reads CASSLDWTGGVTEAFF. DNA of the CDR3: TGCGCCAGCAGCTTGGATTGGACAGGGGGGGTCACTGAAGCTTTCTTT.

The gene calls are TRBV6-5 and TRBJ1-5; 7 bases are a match to TRBD1. Germline loops: CDR1 MNHEY, CDR2 SVGAGI. This CDR3 has 15 amino acids. The junction had 8 bases not matched to a gene; V was cut back by 6 bases and J by 3 bases. CDR3 nucleotides: TGTGCCAGCAGGCCCAGGGGGAATGCCAATCAGCCCCAGCATTTT. This translates into CASRPRGNANQPQHF.

The V call is TRBV6-6, the J call TRBJ2-7; no definite D call. CDR1 is MNHNY and CDR2 is SVGAGI in the germline V gene (reference sequence). Trimming pared 0 bases from V and 7 bases from J, leaving 7 bases between. This CDR3 has 12 amino acids. CDR3 residues: CASSYSGWEQYF. The DNA of the CDR3 is TGTGCCAGCAGTTACTCTGGCTGGGAGCAGTACTTC.

This rearrangement joins TRBV7-2 to TRBJ1-1; D might be TRBD1 (6 bases). V was shortened by 5 bases and J by 0 bases, with 16 bases between the two germline ends. The CDR3 length is 16 residues. The germline CDR1 and CDR2 sequences are SGHTA and FQGNSA. The chain's CDR3 is CASSSPRGSLNTEAFF. CDR3 bases: TGTGCCAGCAGCAGCCCCAGGGGTAGTTTGAACACTGAAGCTTTCTTT. Complete variable domain (other parts from reference TRBV7-2 and TRBJ1-1): GAGVSQSPSNKVTEKGKDVELRCDPISGHTALYWYRQSLGQGLEFLIYFQGNSAPDKSGLPSDRFSAERTGGSVSTLTIQRTQQEDSAVYLCASSSPRGSLNTEAFFGQGTRLTVV.

The V gene is TRBV30, the J gene TRBJ2-7, with 7 bases aligning to TRBD2. CDR1 is GTSNPN and CDR2 is SVGIG in the germline V gene (reference sequence). This CDR3 is built from 13 residues. V lost 3 bases and J lost 2; bases outside the gene matches: 4. CDR3 bases: TGTGCCTGGAGCCGGGGGGTCGCCTACGAGCAGTACTTC. It translates to CAWSRGVAYEQYF.

This clone showed up just once. V is TRBV18 and J is TRBJ1-2; D is unclear. Germline CDR1 reads KGHSH; CDR2 reads LQKENI. The germline V and J ends were trimmed by 2 bases and 4 bases, with 11 bases remaining between them. CDR3 length: 14 amino acids. CDR3 protein: CASSPEGPFYGYTF. DNA of the CDR3: TGTGCCAGCTCACCAGAGGGTCCCTTCTATGGCTACACCTTC.

The rearrangement uses TRBV6-6 and TRBJ2-5; TRBD2 is a possible D gene (6 bases). Germline assignment: CDR1 MNHNY and CDR2 SVGAGI (reference sequence). V was shortened by 6 bases and J by 2 bases, with 19 bases between the two germline ends. This CDR3 has 16 residues. CDR3 loop: CASSHELARLQETQYF. CDR3 DNA sequence: TGTGCCAGCAGCCACGAACTAGCACGCCTTCAAGAGACCCAGTACTTC.